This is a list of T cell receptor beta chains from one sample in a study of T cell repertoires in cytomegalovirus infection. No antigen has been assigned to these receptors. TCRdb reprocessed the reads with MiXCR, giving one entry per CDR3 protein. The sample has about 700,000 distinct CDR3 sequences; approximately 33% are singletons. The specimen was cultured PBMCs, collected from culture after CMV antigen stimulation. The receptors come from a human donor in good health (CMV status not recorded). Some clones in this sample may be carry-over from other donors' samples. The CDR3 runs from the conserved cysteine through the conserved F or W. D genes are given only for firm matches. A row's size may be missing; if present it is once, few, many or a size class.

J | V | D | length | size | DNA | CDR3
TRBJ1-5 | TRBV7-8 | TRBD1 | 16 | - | TGTGCCAGCAGCTCGGACAGGCCCTCTAGCAATCAGCCCCAGCATTTT | CASSSDRPSSNQPQHF
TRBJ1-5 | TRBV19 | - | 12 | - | TGTGTCACAAGACACTTTAATCAGCCCCAGCATTTT | CVTRHFNQPQHF
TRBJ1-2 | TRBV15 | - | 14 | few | TGTGCCACCAGCAGGGGGGGGACGGTCTATGGCTACACCTTC | CATSRGGTVYGYTF
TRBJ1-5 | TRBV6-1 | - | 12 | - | TGTGCCAGCAGTCATGGGAATCAGCCCCAGCATTTT | CASSHGNQPQHF
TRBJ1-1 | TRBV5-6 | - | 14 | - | TGTGCCAGCAGTAGGGACATTAAGAACACTGAAGCTTTCTTT | CASSRDIKNTEAFF
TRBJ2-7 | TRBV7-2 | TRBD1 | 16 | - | TGTGCCAGCAGCTCCCTTGGGACAGGGGGGGCCTACGAGCAGTACTTC | CASSSLGTGGAYEQYF
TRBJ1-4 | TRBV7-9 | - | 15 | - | TGTGCCAGCAGCGGAACCGGGACAACACCGGAAAAACTGTTTTTT | CASSGTGTTPEKLFF
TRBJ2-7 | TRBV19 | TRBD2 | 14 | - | TGTGCCAGTAGTCCGAATGCGGGGGCCTACGAGCAGTACTTC | CASSPNAGAYEQYF
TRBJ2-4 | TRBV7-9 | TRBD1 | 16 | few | TGTGCCAGCAGCGGCAGACAGGGGAGGACCAAAAACATTCAGTACTTC | CASSGRQGRTKNIQYF
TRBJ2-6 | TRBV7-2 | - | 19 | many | TGTGCCAGCACCCGCAGGCGCGGGGGCTTTGGCTCTGGGGCCAACGTCCTGACTTTC | CASTRRRGGFGSGANVLTF
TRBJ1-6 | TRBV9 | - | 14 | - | TGTGCCAGCAGCGATGAACAGCCTAATTCACCCCTCCACTTT | CASSDEQPNSPLHF
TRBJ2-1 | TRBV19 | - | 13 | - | TGTGCCAGTAGTATTACCCCGAGGGCTGAGCAGTTCTTC | CASSITPRAEQFF
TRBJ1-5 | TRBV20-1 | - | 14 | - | TGCAGTGCCACCGGGTCGTATAGCAATCAGCCCCAGCATTTT | CSATGSYSNQPQHF
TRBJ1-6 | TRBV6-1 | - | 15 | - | TGTGCCAGCAGTGAATTCGGGAACAAAAATTCACCCCTCCACTTT | CASSEFGNKNSPLHF
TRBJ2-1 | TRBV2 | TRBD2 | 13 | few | TGTGCCAGCAGTGCCAGCTACGGGGGGGAGCAGTTCTTC | CASSASYGGEQFF
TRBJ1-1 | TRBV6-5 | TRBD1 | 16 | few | TGTGCCAGCAGTTGGGACAGGGGCCTGGCGGCCACTGAAGCTTTCTTT | CASSWDRGLAATEAFF
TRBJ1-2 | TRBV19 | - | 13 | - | TGTGCCAGTAGCGCGGGACCGGACTATGGCTACACCTTC | CASSAGPDYGYTF
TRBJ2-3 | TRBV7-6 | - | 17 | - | TGTGCCAGCAGCTCCCCTGGTGGGGACAAAATCACAGATACGCAGTATTTT | CASSSPGGDKITDTQYF
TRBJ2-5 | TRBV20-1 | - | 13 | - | TGCAGTGCCGAGCAGAAGCTACAAGAGACCCAGTACTTC | CSAEQKLQETQYF
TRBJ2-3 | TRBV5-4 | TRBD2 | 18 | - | TGTGCCAGCAGCTCGACTAGCGGGAGGGCCGAGAAGACAGATACGCAGTATTTT | CASSSTSGRAEKTDTQYF
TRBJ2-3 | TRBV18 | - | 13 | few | TGTGCCAGCTCACCACCGGGGATGGATACGCAGTATTTT | CASSPPGMDTQYF
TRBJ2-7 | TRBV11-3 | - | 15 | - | TGTGCCAGCAGCCCTGGGGACGCGAGCTCCTACGAGCAGTACTTC | CASSPGDASSYEQYF
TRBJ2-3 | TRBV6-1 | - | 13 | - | TGTGCCAGCAGAAAGACCTGGGGGGATACGCAGTATTTT | CASRKTWGDTQYF
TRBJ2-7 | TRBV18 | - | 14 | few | TGTGCCAGCTCATGGTCGCAGGGGTCCTACGAGCAGTACTTC | CASSWSQGSYEQYF
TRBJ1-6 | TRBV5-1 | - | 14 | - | TGCGCCAGCAGTGGTGAACCCCCTAATTCACCCCTCCACTTT | CASSGEPPNSPLHF
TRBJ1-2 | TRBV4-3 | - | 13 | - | TGCGCCAGCAGCCAAAACAGAAACTATGGCTACACCTTC | CASSQNRNYGYTF
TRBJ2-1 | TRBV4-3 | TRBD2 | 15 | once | TGCGCCAGCAGCTTCGCGGGAGGGCCGCAAAATGAGCAGTTCTTC | CASSFAGGPQNEQFF
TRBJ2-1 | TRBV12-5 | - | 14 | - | TGTGCTAGTGGTTTCAACCGCAGGTACAATGAGCAGTTCTTC | CASGFNRRYNEQFF
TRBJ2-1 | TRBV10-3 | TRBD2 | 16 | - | TGTGCCATCAGGGGACTAGCGGGGCTCTCCTACAATGAGCAGTTCTTC | CAIRGLAGLSYNEQFF
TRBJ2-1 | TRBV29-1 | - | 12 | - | TGCAGCGTTGAAGATCTTTACAATGAGCAGTTCTTC | CSVEDLYNEQFF
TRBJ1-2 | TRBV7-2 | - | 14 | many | TGTGCCAGCAGCTTAGTCGGGCAGATGTATGGCTACACCTTC | CASSLVGQMYGYTF
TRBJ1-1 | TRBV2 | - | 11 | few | TGTGCCAGCACCGTTAACACTGAAGCTTTCTTT | CASTVNTEAFF
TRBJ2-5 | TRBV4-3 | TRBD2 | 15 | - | TGCGCCAGCAGCCAAGATGCCCCGGGGGGAGAGACCCAGTACTTC | CASSQDAPGGETQYF
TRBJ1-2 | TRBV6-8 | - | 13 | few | TGTGCCAGCTCCCGGGACAATGACGCGGGCTACACCTTC | CASSRDNDAGYTF
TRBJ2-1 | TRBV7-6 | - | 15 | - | TGTGCCAGCAGCTCCCGGGACTCCGCCTACAATGAGCAGTTCTTC | CASSSRDSAYNEQFF
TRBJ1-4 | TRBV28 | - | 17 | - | TGTGCCAGCTGGGGGGGACGGATGAAAGCAACTAATGAAAAACTGTTTTTT | CASWGGRMKATNEKLFF
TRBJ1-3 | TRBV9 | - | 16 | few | TGTGCCAGCAGCCCCCCCGGAGGGTTAGGTGGAAACACCATATATTTT | CASSPPGGLGGNTIYF
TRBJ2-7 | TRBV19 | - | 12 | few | TGTGCCAGTAGTATAGCGAACGACGAGCAGTACTTC | CASSIANDEQYF
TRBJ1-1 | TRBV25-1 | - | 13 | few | TGTGCCAGCAGGATGGATGAGTACACTGAAGCTTTCTTT | CASRMDEYTEAFF
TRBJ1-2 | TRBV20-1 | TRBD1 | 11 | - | TGCAGGACCGGACAGGACTATGGCTACACCTTC | CRTGQDYGYTF
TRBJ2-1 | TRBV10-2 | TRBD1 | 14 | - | TGCGCCAGCCGAGGGACAGGCGGGGACAATGAGCAGTTCTTC | CASRGTGGDNEQFF